Below are 31 T cell receptor beta chains sequenced from a single sample in a study of control samples from healthy donors and cancer patients (dated by TCRdb to 2019 to 2021). Libraries were prepared through the immunoSEQ multiplex PCR assay. Held by TCRdb, this immuneACCESS table contains in-frame sequences only and omits some clones. Under half of the omission traces to an unresolved V gene where checked; the cause of the rest is unknown. This sample gives 150,000 to 200,000 clones in total; 91% of them show up just once. Approximately 1.5% of the sample rests with the top ten. Sequenced: blood. These receptors were obtained from a woman younger than 45 in good health.

The CDR3 DNA sequence: TGTGCCAGCAGCAAAAAGGGGACAGACACAGATACGCAGTATTTT. Its translation: CASSKKGTDTDTQYF. The rearrangement links TRBV21-1 to TRBJ2-3; the D call TRBD1 from the table was never checked on the DNA. TRBV21-1 is assigned pseudogene status. This CDR3 is 15 amino acids long.

The chain links TRBV28 to TRBJ1-4; D call uncertain. Trimming left V 2 bases short and J 4 bases short, with 8 bases between. The germline gives CDR1 MDHEN, CDR2 SYDVKM. This CDR3 comprises 14 residues. The DNA of the CDR3 is TGTGCCAGCAGTTTACAGAAGGGTAATGAAAAACTGTTTTTT. Amino acids: CASSLQKGNEKLFF.

There are a few counts of this clone. The J gene is TRBJ1-3, the V gene TRBV6-5; no firm D call. The CDR3 has 14 amino acids. Trimming removed 5 bases from V and 0 bases from J, with 8 bases in between. Germline V CDR1 and CDR2: MNHEY, SVGAGI. CDR3 in amino acids: CASSRQNSGNTIYF. For the CDR3, the DNA is TGTGCCAGCAGTAGACAAAACTCTGGAAACACCATATATTTT.

V is TRBV15 and J is TRBJ2-1; D is undetermined. From germline, CDR1 is LNHNV and CDR2 YYDKDF (reference sequence). V lost 1 base and J 6 bases, leaving 4 bases between the germline ends. The CDR3 is 12 amino acids. DNA for the CDR3: TGTGCCACCAGCAGAGTTCTCAATGAGCAGTTCTTC. Its translation is CATSRVLNEQFF.

The gene calls are TRBV6-5 and TRBJ1-1, with a possible D match to TRBD1 (6 bases). CDR3 length equals 13 residues. CDR1 is MNHEY, CDR2 SVGAGI, per germline. Between the trimmed V and J ends, which lost 5 bases and 2 bases, there was a span of 9 bases. The CDR3 DNA reads as TGTGCCAGCAGTATGGACAGAAACACTGAAGCTTTCTTT. Its translation is CASSMDRNTEAFF.

The genes are TRBV4-1 and TRBJ2-3; 12 bases fit TRBD2. V was pared by 1 base and J by 4 bases, with 9 bases of the junction left unmatched. Per the germline V gene, CDR1 is MGHRA and CDR2 is YSYEKL. This CDR3 contains 18 residues. In DNA, the CDR3 is TGCGCCAGCAGCCAAGGACTAGCGGGAGTTTTCGGCGCAGATACGCAGTATTTT. Amino acids: CASSQGLAGVFGADTQYF.

The rearrangement links TRBV18 to TRBJ2-1; 14 positions agree with TRBD2. With V trimmed by 0 bases and J by 4 bases, 5 bases remained unmatched. Germline loops: CDR1 KGHSH, CDR2 LQKENI. The CDR3 extends over 18 amino acids. The CDR3 nucleotides read TGTGCCAGCTCACCACCCGGACTAGCGGGAGGTCAATACAATGAGCAGTTCTTC. Its protein product is CASSPPGLAGGQYNEQFF.

The rearrangement links TRBV7-6 to TRBJ2-2; possibly TRBD2 for D (7 bases). The V end lost 3 bases, the J end lost 4 bases, and 15 bases lay between the germline ends. The germline V gene encodes CDR1 SGHVS and CDR2 FNYEAQ. The CDR3 runs 16 residues. CDR3: CASSFPYREGTGELFF. The CDR3 DNA reads TGTGCCAGCAGCTTCCCATACAGGGAGGGCACCGGGGAGCTGTTTTTT.

This clone appeared a few times. The rearrangement links TRBV5-1 to TRBJ2-1, with TRBD2 matching over 9 bases. V was clipped by 0 bases and J by 6 bases; unmatched bases: 7. This CDR3 has 16 residues. CDR1 is SGHRS, CDR2 YFSETQ, per germline. The CDR3 region has the DNA TGCGCCAGCAGCTTGGTGGTAGCGGGAGCGGGCAATGAGCAGTTCTTC. It translates to CASSLVVAGAGNEQFF.

This clone was picked up one time. The CDR3 DNA is TGCGCCAGCAGCTTGGGACTAATGGAAGAGACCCAGTACTTC. It yields the protein CASSLGLMEETQYF. The chain has TRBV5-1 and TRBJ2-5; D may be TRBD2 (5 bases). Germline V gives CDR1 SGHRS, CDR2 YFSETQ. The CDR3 length is 14 residues. With 0 bases removed from V and 3 bases from J, the gap between germline ends came to 9 bases.

The sample holds one count of this clone. The chain links TRBV9 to TRBJ1-4, with 9 nucleotides matching TRBD1. The CDR3 covers 17 residues. CDR1 and CDR2 from the germline V gene are SGDLS and YYNGEE. The junction had 4 bases not matched to a gene; V was cut back by 1 base and J by 0 bases. The CDR3 bases are TGTGCCAGCAGCGTAAGCCGGGACAGGGCAACTAATGAAAAACTGTTTTTT. Its translation: CASSVSRDRATNEKLFF. The full variable domain, with the rest looked up from reference TRBV9 and TRBJ1-4, is DSGVTQTPKHLITATGQRVTLRCSPRSGDLSVYWYQQSLDQGLQFLIQYYNGEERAKGNILERFSAQQFPDLHSELNLSSLELGDSALYFCASSVSRDRATNEKLFFGSGTQLSVL.

The chain uses TRBV6-1 and TRBJ2-7, with 8 nucleotides matching TRBD1. There are 13 residues in the CDR3. Germline lookup yields CDR1 MNHNS and CDR2 SASEGT. J lost 5 bases, V lost 5 bases, and 5 bases had no gene match. CDR3 loop: CASSTRTGNEQYF. For the CDR3, the DNA is TGTGCCAGCAGTACCCGGACAGGGAACGAGCAGTACTTC.

The chain links TRBV5-1 to TRBJ2-2, with 7 bases identical to TRBD1. The V and J ends lost 4 bases and 5 bases, in that order; junction bases with no gene match: 2. Germline values: CDR1 SGHRS, CDR2 YFSETQ. The length of the CDR3 is 13 residues. The CDR3 reads CASSETGTGELFF. The DNA for the CDR3 is TGCGCCAGCAGCGAGACAGGGACCGGGGAGCTGTTTTTT.

CDR3 in amino acids: CSVDGLAGYEQYF. In DNA, the CDR3 is TGCAGCGTTGATGGACTAGCGGGCTACGAGCAGTACTTC. The J gene is TRBJ2-7, the V gene TRBV29-1, with 11 bases identical to TRBD2. CDR1 SQVTM and CDR2 ANQGSEA come from the germline V gene. This CDR3 comprises 13 residues. The J segment lost 3 bases and the V segment lost 3 bases, leaving 1 base of the junction unmatched.

V gene TRBV27 combines with J gene TRBJ2-3; no definite D call. Per the germline V gene, CDR1 is MNHEY and CDR2 is SMNVEV (reference sequence). Trimming took 3 bases from V and 1 from J, leaving 5 bases between them. The CDR3 is made up of 13 amino acids. The CDR3: CASSFRGTDTQYF. For the CDR3, the DNA is TGTGCCAGCAGTTTTCGGGGCACAGATACGCAGTATTTT.

The chain has TRBV7-2 and TRBJ2-3, with 10 bases lining up with TRBD2. The ends lost 2 bases at V and 3 bases at J; junction bases unmatched: 2. The CDR3 has 15 amino acids. The germline gives CDR1 SGHTA, CDR2 FQGNSA. CDR3 DNA sequence: TGTGCCAGCAGCTTACTGGGACTAGCGACAGATACGCAGTATTTT. Amino acid sequence: CASSLLGLATDTQYF.

This rearrangement joins TRBV29-1 to TRBJ1-5, with D perhaps matching TRBD1 (5 bases). CDR3 length equals 12 residues. In germline, CDR1 is SQVTM, CDR2 ANQGSEA. The germline V and J ends were trimmed by 4 bases and 3 bases, with 7 bases remaining between them. The CDR3 DNA sequence: TGCAGCGTTGGGGGGAACAATCAGCCCCAGCATTTT. This sequence encodes CSVGGNNQPQHF.

CDR3 DNA sequence: TGCGCCAGCCGGGATAGCGGGGGGGCCTACAATGAGCAGTTCTTC. Protein: CASRDSGGAYNEQFF. The gene calls are TRBV4-1 and TRBJ2-1, with 11 nucleotides matching TRBD2. The V gene end was trimmed by 8 bases and the J gene end by 2 bases; junction bases not matched to a gene: 5. This CDR3 comprises 15 residues. Germline V gives CDR1 MGHRA, CDR2 YSYEKL.

The chain links TRBV30 to TRBJ2-7; D may be TRBD1 (6 bases). The germline CDR1 and CDR2 sequences are GTSNPN and SVGIG (reference sequence). V lost 1 base and J 2 bases, leaving 6 bases between the germline ends. The CDR3 covers 12 residues. CDR3 sequence: CAWSGTAYEQYF. The CDR3 nucleotides are TGTGCCTGGAGTGGGACAGCCTACGAGCAGTACTTC. The whole variable domain, filled in from reference TRBV30 and TRBJ2-7, reads SQTIHQWPATLVQPVGSPLSLECTVEGTSNPNLYWYRQAAGRGLQLLFYSVGIGQISSEVPQNLSASRPQDRQFILSSKKLLLSDSGFYLCAWSGTAYEQYFGPGTRLTVT.

This clone was recorded once. The rearrangement uses TRBV5-6 and TRBJ2-2; D call uncertain. The CDR3 extends over 14 amino acids. V was trimmed by 1 base and J by 4 bases, leaving 8 bases between them. Germline V lookup: CDR1 SGHDT, CDR2 YYEEEE. The CDR3 loop is CASSLIHPTGELFF. CDR3 sequence (DNA): TGTGCCAGCAGCTTGATTCACCCCACCGGGGAGCTGTTTTTT.

This clone was detected a few times. The chain recombines TRBV6-2 or TRBV6-3 with TRBJ2-7; 7 bases agree with TRBD2. CDR1 is MNHEY and CDR2 is SVGEGT in the germline V gene. V lost 4 bases and J lost 5; bases outside the gene matches: 5. The CDR3 loop spans 13 amino acids. CDR3 coding DNA: TGTGCCAGCAGTTCGCGGGAGCAGGACGAGCAGTACTTC. Translation: CASSSREQDEQYF.

This clone appeared a single time. The V call is TRBV28, the J call TRBJ2-3; 12 bases agree with TRBD2. In germline, CDR1 is MDHEN, CDR2 SYDVKM. The length of the CDR3 is 17 residues. Trimming cost V 3 bases and J 5 bases; bases outside gene matches: 9. CDR3 coding DNA: TGTGCCAGCAGTTTCTCTCTAGCGGGAGGGCCTCAAGATACGCAGTATTTT. This codes for CASSFSLAGGPQDTQYF. Full variable domain (remainder filled in from reference TRBV28 and TRBJ2-3): DVKVTQSSRYLVKRTGEKVFLECVQDMDHENMFWYRQDPGLGLRLIYFSYDVKMKEKGDIPEGYSVSREKKERFSLILESASTNQTSMYLCASSFSLAGGPQDTQYFGPGTRLTVL.

This clone has only one observation. The CDR3 protein is CASSTGGNQPQHF. CDR3 bases: TGTGCCAGCAGTACAGGGGGCAATCAGCCCCAGCATTTT. The chain is built from TRBV6-5 and TRBJ1-5, with 7 nucleotides matching TRBD1. Germline trimming cut 5 bases from V and 2 bases from J; bases unmatched to any gene: 0. The CDR3 extends over 13 amino acids. The germline V gene has CDR1 MNHEY and CDR2 SVGAGI.

The chain recombines TRBV5-1 with TRBJ2-1; 9 bases fit TRBD2. CDR3 length: 15 amino acids. The V gene's germline CDR1 is SGHRS and CDR2 YFSETQ. Losses at the gene ends were 5 bases for V and 0 bases for J; bases not matched to a gene: 3. The DNA for the CDR3 is TGCGCCAGCAGATTTAGCGGGAGCTCCTACAATGAGCAGTTCTTC. Translating it yields CASRFSGSSYNEQFF.

The rearrangement links TRBV11-2 to TRBJ1-4; a possible D gene is TRBD1 (6 bases). With 1 base removed from V and 3 bases from J, the gap between germline ends came to 9 bases. Germline V gives CDR1 SGHAT, CDR2 FQNNGV. This CDR3 region has 15 residues. For the CDR3, the DNA is TGTGCCAGCAGCTTAGTCAGGGGCTCTAATGAAAAACTGTTTTTT. The encoded protein is CASSLVRGSNEKLFF. The whole variable domain, filled in from reference TRBV11-2 and TRBJ1-4, reads EAGVAQSPRYKIIEKRQSVAFWCNPISGHATLYWYQQILGQGPKLLIQFQNNGVVDDSQLPKDRFSAERLKGVDSTLKIQPAKLEDSAVYLCASSLVRGSNEKLFFGSGTQLSVL.

Of note for this clone: Other DNA sequences of this sample code for an identical CDR3. The chain uses TRBV18 and TRBJ1-1; 7 nucleotides match TRBD1. V gave up 6 bases and J gave up 2 bases; unmatched junction bases: 6. The CDR3 extends over 14 amino acids. Germline V CDR1 and CDR2: KGHSH, LQKENI. The CDR3 here is CASSPQGGNTEAFF. The CDR3 DNA sequence: TGTGCCAGCTCTCCGCAGGGGGGTAACACTGAAGCTTTCTTT.

About this clone itself: Distinct nucleotide sequences in the sample also encode this CDR3. The rearrangement joins TRBV12-3 or TRBV12-4 to TRBJ2-2; D unclear. V lost 3 bases, J lost 1 base, and 3 bases lay in between. CDR3 length: 13 residues. The CDR3 coding sequence is TGTGCCAGCAGTTTTAGGAACACCGGGGAGCTGTTTTTT. The encoded protein is CASSFRNTGELFF.

The chain links TRBV9 to TRBJ1-2; 7 bases are shared with TRBD1. The CDR3 consists of 15 residues. J lost 3 bases, V lost 0 bases, and 5 bases had no gene match. The germline V gene encodes CDR1 SGDLS and CDR2 YYNGEE. CDR3 region: CASSVGPGQHYGYTF. DNA for the CDR3: TGTGCCAGCAGCGTAGGACCGGGACAGCACTATGGCTACACCTTC.

This clone came up once. The gene calls are TRBV5-4 and TRBJ1-1; D might be TRBD1 (6 bases). The CDR3 extends over 15 amino acids. Germline-derived CDR1 and CDR2 are SGHNT and YYREEE (reference sequence). V lost 4 bases, J lost 0 bases, and 13 bases lay in between. DNA of the CDR3: TGTGCCAGCAGCGGACTGGACAGCCTGAACACTGAAGCTTTCTTT. Translated, it gives CASSGLDSLNTEAFF.

This chain connects TRBV6-5 to TRBJ1-5, with 7 bases fitting TRBD1. The CDR3 is 14 residues long. V shed 8 bases and J 4 bases; nucleotides not matched to a gene: 8. In germline, CDR1 is MNHEY, CDR2 SVGAGI. The DNA of the CDR3 is TGTGCCAGCCGGGGACAGAGGACGAATCAGCCCCAGCATTTT. It translates to CASRGQRTNQPQHF.

This chain joins TRBV7-9 and TRBJ1-1; 8 bases fit TRBD1. V lost 4 bases to trimming and J lost 1 base; unmatched junction nucleotides: 5. Germline V CDR1 and CDR2: SEHNR, FQNEAQ (reference sequence). The CDR3 length is 15 residues. For the CDR3, the DNA is TGTGCCAGCAGCTCTCGACAGGGGCCGAACACTGAAGCTTTCTTT. Translating it yields CASSSRQGPNTEAFF.